The 10 T cell receptor beta chains reported below all come from one sample, sequenced in a study of T-cell memory formation after mild COVID-19. Using its own MiXCR run on the 5' RACE reads, TCRdb lists one record per CDR3 protein. The table records about 200,000 distinct CDR3 sequences, under 20% of them present only once. Sequenced input: PBMCs or a T cell subset sorted from them (not recorded which). The source of these receptors is an adult woman who had mild COVID-19 (a few samples of this study predate the infection). Cell type and time point are not known.

There are a few counts of this clonotype. This chain links TRBV24-1 with TRBJ1-4, with D perhaps matching TRBD1 (5 bases). Trimming cost V 4 bases and J 7 bases, with 15 bases left between them. CDR3 length: 15 amino acids. The V gene's germline CDR1 is KGHDR and CDR2 SFDVKD. CDR3 residues: CATSDPSGGLEKLFF. DNA of the CDR3: TGTGCCACCAGTGACCCCTCGGGGGGACTTGAAAAACTGTTTTTT.

This sequence joins TRBV20-1 and TRBJ2-1; 8 bases match TRBD2. The CDR3 length is 14 residues. Germline lookup yields CDR1 DFQATT and CDR2 SNEGSKA (reference sequence). CDR3 in amino acids: CSTDGRANNNEQFF. The CDR3 nucleotides are TGCAGCACGGACGGGAGGGCCAACAACAATGAGCAGTTCTTC.

In its sample, this clonotype was seen a few times. The chain employs TRBV30 and TRBJ2-1; D ambiguous. The germline V and J ends were trimmed by 3 bases and 5 bases, with 8 bases remaining between them. Germline assignment: CDR1 GTSNPN and CDR2 SVGIG (reference sequence). The CDR3 is made up of 12 amino acids. The CDR3 loop is CAWSHGNNEQFF. CDR3 in DNA: TGTGCCTGGAGCCATGGTAACAATGAGCAGTTCTTC.

The gene calls are TRBV7-9 and TRBJ2-3, with 11 bases that match TRBD2. The germline V gene has CDR1 SEHNR and CDR2 FQNEAQ (reference sequence). With 4 bases clipped from V and 5 bases from J, the junction kept 5 bases outside the gene matches. The CDR3 length is 15 residues. CDR3 sequence (DNA): TGTGCCAGCAGCTCCTGGCTAGCGGGGGGAGATACGCAGTATTTT. Translation gives CASSSWLAGGDTQYF.

The sample holds a few counts of this clonotype. The chain carries TRBV7-2 and TRBJ1-1, with a weak D call TRBD1 (5 bases). CDR1 is SGHTA and CDR2 is FQGNSA in the germline V gene. V was clipped by 5 bases and J by 11 bases, with 18 bases between them. The CDR3 length is 13 residues. This CDR3 reads CASSPGTQGRAFF. In DNA form, the CDR3 reads TGTGCCAGCAGCCCTGGGACCCAAGGACGGGCTTTCTTT.

This chain joins TRBV19 and TRBJ2-3; D uncertain. There are 16 residues in the CDR3. Between the trimmed V and J ends, which lost 5 bases and 4 bases, there was a span of 19 bases. Germline CDR1 is LNHDA and CDR2 is SQIVND (reference sequence). The CDR3 reads CASSARPTPSADTQYF. The CDR3 DNA follows: TGTGCCAGTAGTGCAAGGCCTACCCCGAGCGCAGATACGCAGTATTTT.

This chain links TRBV21-1 with TRBJ2-5. TRBV21-1 is shown as a pseudogene. The CDR3 loop spans 16 amino acids. CDR3 protein: CASSSHLYTFQETQYF. In nucleotides, the CDR3 is TGTGCCAGCAGCTCTCACTTGTATACCTTTCAAGAGACCCAGTACTTC.

This chain connects TRBV29-1 to TRBJ2-3; D is perhaps TRBD1 or TRBD2 (5 bases each). Germline V gene sequence: CDR1 SQVTM, CDR2 ANQGSEA. The CDR3 is 13 residues long. The germline V and J ends were trimmed by 4 bases and 1 base, with 9 bases remaining between them. CDR3 bases: TGCAGCGTTGTAAGGGGAGGCACAGATACGCAGTATTTT. This translates into CSVVRGGTDTQYF.

This chain connects TRBV15 to TRBJ1-4, with D possibly TRBD1 on 5 matching bases. The CDR3 consists of 15 residues. With 5 bases removed from V and 0 bases from J, the gap between germline ends came to 10 bases. Germline CDR1 LNHNV, CDR2 YYDKDF (reference sequence). CDR3 region: CATSRQGTTNEKLFF. CDR3 in DNA: TGTGCCACCAGCCGGCAGGGAACAACTAATGAAAAACTGTTTTTT.

This clonotype was seen many times. V is TRBV30 and J is TRBJ1-5; D uncertain. Trimming removed 0 bases from V and 7 bases from J, with 16 bases in between. This CDR3 has 15 residues. Germline V gene lookup returns CDR1 GTSNPN and CDR2 SVGIG (reference sequence). The CDR3 loop reads CAWSVKPAFAQPQHF. The DNA of the CDR3 is TGTGCCTGGAGTGTAAAACCGGCGTTTGCCCAGCCCCAGCATTTT.